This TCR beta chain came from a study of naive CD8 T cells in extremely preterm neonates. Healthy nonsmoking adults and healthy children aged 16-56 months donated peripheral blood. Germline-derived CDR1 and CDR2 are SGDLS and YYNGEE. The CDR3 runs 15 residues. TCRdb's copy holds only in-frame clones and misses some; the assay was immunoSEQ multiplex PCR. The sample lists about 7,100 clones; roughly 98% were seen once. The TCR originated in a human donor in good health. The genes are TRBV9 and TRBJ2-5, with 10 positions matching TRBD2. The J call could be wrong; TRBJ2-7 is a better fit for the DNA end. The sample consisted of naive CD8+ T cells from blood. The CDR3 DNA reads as TGTGCCAGCAGCGTAGAGCCTAGCGGGAGTTACGAGCAGTACTTC. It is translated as CASSVEPSGSYEQYF.